This TCR beta chain was recorded in a study of vaccination effects on CD4 cells after COVID-19. Study as a whole: Two doses of either BNT162b2 or mRNA-1273 were given to each participant. Study-level points and caveats: Only a single clone (1 of 255 vaccine-induced clones in healthy vaccinees) cross-reacted with common cold coronaviruses.

With more than nine days of culture completed, CD4+ T cells were isolated. In the vaccine recipients, nucleocapsid antibodies were negative and there was no prior SARS-CoV-2 infection. J lost 8 bases, V lost 6 bases, and 14 bases had no gene match. The CDR3 runs 15 residues. The V gene's germline CDR1 is GTSNPN and CDR2 SVGIG (reference sequence). Sequencing was performed with immunoSEQ multiplex PCR; in TCRdb, only in-frame clones are kept and a portion is missing. The sample shows 45,000 to 60,000 clones, over 60% of them seen only once. Notes on this clone: Antigen specificity is unknown.

This TCR derives from a human donor who received a COVID-19 vaccine. This sample comprised CD4+ T cells from PBMCs cultured without peptide, obtained before COVID-19 vaccination. The chain recombines TRBV30 with TRBJ1-4; 8 bases map to TRBD1. The CDR3 DNA reads TGTGCCTGCCTTCCCAGGACAGGGAGTAACGAAAAACTGTTTTTT. Translation gives CACLPRTGSNEKLFF. The entire variable domain, with the rest obtained from reference TRBV30 and TRBJ1-4, is as follows: SQTIHQWPATLVQPVGSPLSLECTVEGTSNPNLYWYRQAAGRGLQLLFYSVGIGQISSEVPQNLSASRPQDRQFILSSKKLLLSDSGFYLCACLPRTGSNEKLFFGSGTQLSVL.